The subject of this entry is one T cell receptor (beta chain). Its cognate antigen has yet to be identified. No qualities accompany the bases; no much larger clone lies one base away. Other nucleotide sequences from this sample produce the same CDR3. Using the deep immunoSEQ assay, TCR CDR3 regions were amplified from genomic DNA by multiplex PCR. Extracted genomic DNA from each cell subset was spread evenly across all wells of several immunoSEQ 96-well plates, with each plate serving as a replicate. For sorted subsets, each replicate PCR was loaded with 200 ng genomic DNA, equivalent to approximately 33,000 T cell genomes. Purified libraries were quantified with a Qubit 3.0 fluorometer, sized on a Bioanalyzer 2100, and re-quantified with the KAPA Library Quantification kit. Each immunoSEQ 96-well plate was sequenced on its own single-read 150-cycle Illumina NextSeq 550 flow cell. The authors' analysis ran thus. The immunoSEQ output contained only junctional sequences without quality scores, so filtering could not match that applied to full-length reads. To assign V/J genes and CDR3, sequences were annotated using PyIR, a Python wrapper for IgBLAST v1.9, with IMGT germline references. Any read was removed if the V/J assignment was weak (E-value above 1e-6), the CDR3 was missing, or the read contained stop codons, out-of-frame junctions, or ambiguous translated residues. V3J clonotypes were defined as sequences sharing an identical inferred V gene, J gene, and CDR3 amino acid sequence. Percentage overlap between repertoires was computed as shared unique clonotypes divided by the size of the smaller repertoire. Repertoire richness was assessed with RTK rarefaction, the Chao1 estimator, and Recon v2.1 estimates of unobserved clonotypes. Generation probabilities were computed with OLGA for all TCRbeta clonotypes obtained by the gDNA method from four donors. TCRdb limited this immuneACCESS table to in-frame rearrangements with V and J called. A share of clones is missing; checked studies link under half to unresolved V genes, and the rest is unexplained. V and J calls and clone size are those listed in that table; D and trimming were worked out from the DNA. The sample data list some 1,900,000 clones, and approximately 95% of these were observed just once. Of the sample, more than 0.95% falls within the top ten clones.

For the CD8 naive samples, CD45RO-negative cells were positively selected for CCR7, yielding a CD45RA+CCR7+ population from which TemRA cells were excluded. The donors were healthy, HIV-negative adults with no recently reported acute infections or vaccinations. Every donor was a Caucasian adult residing in Nashville, Tennessee, USA. Blood was obtained by leukapheresis, after which PBMCs were separated by Ficoll-Histopaque density gradient centrifugation and cryopreserved in liquid nitrogen vapor phase. Purity and quantity of every magnetically sorted T cell population were checked by analytical flow cytometry. Each sorted fraction had its genomic DNA isolated and then quantified by UV absorbance on a Nanodrop 2000c. This sample was included in a study of shared clonotypes between healthy human individuals (dated by TCRdb to about 2020). Background for the entire study: The cohort included three men and a couple of women between 18 and 49 years of age. Libraries were prepared and TCR repertoires were sequenced by different laboratories using diverse techniques, in order to increase sequencing depth and limit assay-specific biases. Between about 0.85 and 9.5 billion PBMCs per donor were obtained by leukapheresis. Blood TCR repertoires of roughly five healthy adults were deeply sequenced to estimate repertoire size and the extent of clonotype sharing between individuals. For each donor, three plates each were used for CD4 naive and CD4 memory, two plates were used for CD8 naive, and one plate was used for CD8 memory.

Relative to germline, V is 0 bases shorter and J is 0 bases shorter, with 9 bases between their ends. From cysteine to phenylalanine, the CDR3 is 15 amino acids long. Left in the record is the CDR3 DNA by itself, 45 bases read in frame from the first base. Via the germline V gene (reference sequence), CDR1 is MNHEY and CDR2 SMNVEV. The paper's findings and limits, for the study overall: When a few donors were compared, the shared fraction of clonotypes was about 5.4% for naive CD4, about 4% for naive CD8, 2% to 2.5% for memory CD4, and less than 0.45% for memory CD8. Naive subsets generally had larger estimated clonotype richness than memory subsets. Incomplete sequencing was indicated by rarefaction of sorted-subset datasets, despite the large sequencing depth. Because the study included a small number of donors, the genetic and exposure-history diversity represented was limited. Sampling was restricted to blood, and TCR repertoires in tissue are likely to differ from TCR repertoires in blood. Compared with non-shared clonotypes, clonotypes shared by all four sorted-subset donors had higher generation probabilities. Pairwise subsampling led to the expectation that sequencing depth would affect the degree of clonotype sharing among donors.

The chain couples TRBV27 to TRBJ2-7, with TRBD2 tentatively as D gene (5 bases match). The source material was naive CD8+ T cells sorted from blood. This specimen's cell subset or site label, per the study, means: CD45RA+CCR7+. The source of this sequence is a man between 18 and 35 years old in good health. Here the CDR3 is given as CASSLSTGNSYEQYF. The sequenced DNA is TGTGCCAGCAGTTTATCTACGGGAAACTCCTACGAGCAGTACTTC.